One sample yielded the 3 T cell receptor beta chains listed below, sequenced in a study of blood T cells in healthy people across ages. The second PCR ran about 6 to 11 cycles with a sample-barcoded 5' primer and J-beta primers. TCRdb reprocessed the 5' RACE reads via MiXCR and lists one record per CDR3 protein. This table has 1.5 million to 2 million distinct CDR3 sequences, under 30% appearing once. Sequences were obtained from blood. These receptors originate from a young woman in good health.

This clonotype was seen many times. V usage is TRBV20-1 and J usage is TRBJ2-7; D is possibly TRBD1 (5 bases). Trimming left V 4 bases short and J 0 bases short, with 10 bases between. The CDR3 is 13 amino acids. From germline, CDR1 is DFQATT and CDR2 SNEGSKA (reference sequence). CDR3 DNA sequence: TGCAGTGCTACCAGGGTTCGCTCCTACGAGCAGTACTTC. This codes for CSATRVRSYEQYF.

The rearrangement joins TRBV6-5 to TRBJ1-1, with TRBD1 matching over 8 bases. The CDR3 runs 14 residues. Unmatched junction bases numbered 7, after V lost 5 bases and J lost 5 bases. Germline V gene sequence: CDR1 MNHEY, CDR2 SVGAGI. The CDR3, as DNA: TGTGCCAGCAGTCGGGACAGGCGGTTTACTGAAGCTTTCTTT. As protein: CASSRDRRFTEAFF.

This clonotype was recorded many times. This chain links TRBV10-3 with TRBJ2-1; D unresolved. V lost 6 bases, J lost 5 bases, and 11 bases lay in between. Germline CDR1 and CDR2: ENHRY and SYGVKD. This CDR3 spans 13 amino acids. CDR3 DNA sequence: TGTGCCATCAGCCGACAACCAAACAATGAGCAGTTCTTC. It translates to CAISRQPNNEQFF.